This TCR beta chain was identified during a study of blood T cell repertoires in COVID-19 (dated by TCRdb to 2019 to 2021). Notes on the research overall: Samples from collaborators originated in the United States, Italy and Spain and spanned both the acute and convalescent phases of COVID-19. Subjects who had been exposed to COVID-19, were actively infected with it, or had recovered from it provided the deeply sampled blood TCRbeta repertoires that made up the dataset. Samples were obtained from the ongoing ImmuneRACE study (first 160 participants) and from 1,200 or so subjects provided by 6 global collaborators. The repertoires were released in a freely available public database intended as a resource for research on the immune response to SARS-CoV-2. The sample metadata nearly always contained a de-identified subject ID, COVID-19 status, age in years and sex. Where available, HLA class I and class II types were taken from metadata supplied by the sample provider and were not determined by assay-based typing. The prospective study material was composed of cDNA or gDNA derived from T cells, B-cell-depleted T cells, or PBMCs.

Summary of the overall study and its limitations: The amount of clinical and demographic metadata varied by source and participant and was provided uncurated.

The collaborating institutions used their own protocols to collect whole blood in K2EDTA tubes. For TCRbeta analysis, collaborator samples were shipped as frozen whole blood, as isolated PBMCs, or as DNA extracted from either sample type. TCRbeta CDR3 regions were amplified from genomic DNA using the immunoSEQ Assay, a bias-controlled multiplex PCR. Processing in the source paper ran as follows. The number of nucleated cells in each sample was estimated by amplification of reference gene primers within the assay. To quantify the absolute abundance of each unique TCRbeta CDR3 rearrangement, sequence reads were collapsed and filtered. For each sample, productive Simpson clonality was calculated as the square root of Simpson's diversity index across productive rearrangements. TCRdb took over this immuneACCESS table, retaining in-frame rearrangements with V and J assigned. Such tables are incomplete; in checked studies, under half of the missing clones stem from an unresolved V gene, and the remainder is unexplained. From that table come the V and J calls and clone size; the DNA was used to work out D and trimming. A total of 120,000 to 150,000 clones appear in this sample, approximately 89% of them only once. The ten largest make up around 26% of the sample.

Of note for this clone: The antigen this receptor binds is unknown. Per-base qualities were not stored, and no clone one base away is much larger.

Measured from the cysteine to the phenylalanine, the CDR3 is 18 residues long. The DNA shown is the 54-base CDR3, in frame from base 1. Via the germline V gene, CDR1 is MGHRA and CDR2 YSYEKL. The germline V and J ends show losses of 1 base and 2 bases respectively, and no gene match explains 7 bases of the junction. Source material: peripheral blood. The source is a human donor in a cohort sampled during active COVID-19. Here the chain combines TRBV4-1 and TRBJ2-7; the junction holds 14 bases that match TRBD2. The CDR3 loop reads CASSQVWTSGGQAYEQYF. The nucleotides are TGCGCCAGCAGCCAAGTTTGGACTAGCGGGGGGCAAGCCTACGAGCAGTACTTC.